A single sample is the source of the 13 T cell receptor beta chains below, sequenced in a study of control samples from healthy donors and cancer patients. Libraries were prepared by immunoSEQ multiplex PCR; TCRdb keeps only in-frame clonotypes and omits some of them. The table includes roughly 69,000 clones, approximately 86% detected once. The sample was blood. The receptors come from a man aged 55 to 69 in good health.

This chain's CDR3 is CASSPPSDSYGYTF. The CDR3 coding sequence is TGTGCCAGCTCACCACCGAGTGACAGCTATGGCTACACCTTC. The J gene is TRBJ1-2, the V gene TRBV18, with D possibly matching TRBD1 (5 bases). Trimming took off 0 bases at V and 4 bases at J, with 9 bases between the two ends. The length of the CDR3 is 14 residues. Germline lookup yields CDR1 KGHSH and CDR2 LQKENI.

The chain has TRBV15 and TRBJ2-1; D tentatively reads TRBD1 or TRBD2 (6 bases each). The CDR3 has 15 amino acids. The V gene's germline CDR1 is LNHNV and CDR2 YYDKDF (reference sequence). V lost 1 base and J lost 6, with 13 bases in between. Here the CDR3 reads CATSRAWGASNEQFF. The CDR3 nucleotides read TGTGCCACCAGCAGAGCGTGGGGGGCGAGCAATGAGCAGTTCTTC. Full variable domain (missing parts from reference TRBV15 and TRBJ2-1): DAMVIQNPRYQVTQFGKPVTLSCSQTLNHNVMYWYQQKSSQAPKLLFHYYDKDFNNEADTPDNFQSRRPNTSFCFLDIRSPGLGDTAMYLCATSRAWGASNEQFFGPGTRLTVL.

The V and J genes are TRBV5-6 and TRBJ1-6, with D possibly being TRBD1 (6 bases). This CDR3 is 17 amino acids long. V shed 3 bases and J shed 7 bases, with 20 bases lying between them. Germline V gene lookup returns CDR1 SGHDT and CDR2 YYEEEE. CDR3 in amino acids: CASSYGGGGGNNSPLHF. The CDR3 DNA reads TGTGCCAGCAGCTATGGGGGTGGGGGCGGCAACAATTCACCCCTCCACTTT.

V and J are TRBV4-3 and TRBJ2-3, with a possible D match to TRBD2 (5 bases). In germline, CDR1 is LGHNA, CDR2 YSLEER. V lost 5 bases, J lost 2 bases, and 14 bases lay in between. The CDR3 is 15 amino acids. The CDR3 sequence: CASSTRTGLTDTQYF. CDR3 sequence (DNA): TGCGCCAGCAGCACCAGGACTGGACTCACAGATACGCAGTATTTT.

J is TRBJ1-3 and V is TRBV5-1, with D perhaps TRBD1 (5 bases). The ends were cut back, 0 bases at V and 0 bases at J, with 10 bases in the middle. The CDR3 covers 16 residues. Per the germline V gene, CDR1 is SGHRS and CDR2 is YFSETQ. The CDR3 loop is CASSLEGVNSGNTIYF. As DNA, the CDR3 is TGCGCCAGCAGCTTGGAAGGGGTCAACTCTGGAAACACCATATATTTT.

The chain is built from TRBV5-1 and TRBJ2-7, with 8 bases that match TRBD1. CDR1 and CDR2 from the germline V gene are SGHRS and YFSETQ. The CDR3 sequence is 19 residues long. V gave up 1 base and J gave up 0 bases; unmatched junction bases: 15. CDR3 region: CASSLRSQGGTGASYEQYF. The CDR3 DNA reads TGCGCCAGCAGCTTGCGGTCACAGGGGGGAACAGGGGCCTCCTACGAGCAGTACTTC.

V and J are TRBV5-8 and TRBJ2-7, with 9 bases matching TRBD1. The germline CDR1 and CDR2 sequences are SGHTS and YDEGEE. This CDR3 has 15 amino acids. After removal of 4 bases from V and 6 bases from J, the junction contained 11 bases not matched to a gene. DNA of the CDR3: TGTGCCAGCAGCCCACGGGGACAGGGTGGGCCCGAGCAGTACTTC. Protein sequence: CASSPRGQGGPEQYF.

The rearrangement joins TRBV7-2 to TRBJ2-2; 13 bases line up with TRBD2. This CDR3 region has 17 residues. J lost 6 bases, V lost 7 bases, and 11 bases had no gene match. Germline V gene data show CDR1 as SGHTA and CDR2 as FQGNSA. CDR3 sequence reads: CASKYTSGRAGPGELFF. DNA for the CDR3: TGTGCCAGCAAATATACTAGCGGGAGGGCCGGGCCCGGGGAGCTGTTTTTT.

CDR3 nucleotides: TGTGCCAGCAGCTCTGGTGGGTTTAGCACAGATACGCAGTATTTT. Its protein product is CASSSGGFSTDTQYF. V gene TRBV5-8 combines with J gene TRBJ2-3; D is ambiguous. Trimming removed 3 bases from V and 0 bases from J, with 11 bases in between. CDR1 SGHTS and CDR2 YDEGEE come from the germline V gene. CDR3 size: 15 residues.

The V gene is TRBV5-4, the J gene TRBJ2-7; D uncertain. The CDR3 consists of 14 residues. CDR1 and CDR2 from the germline V gene are SGHNT and YYREEE (reference sequence). Deletions cut 4 bases from V and 3 bases from J, with 14 bases between. Here the CDR3 reads CASSHFEGLYEQYF. CDR3 in DNA: TGTGCCAGCAGCCATTTTGAAGGGCTCTACGAGCAGTACTTC.

CDR3 in amino acids: CASSFSGGATDTQYF. CDR3 sequence (DNA): TGTGCCAGCAGCTTTTCGGGGGGCGCAACGGATACGCAGTATTTT. This chain joins TRBV7-2 and TRBJ2-3, with D possibly matching TRBD2 (7 bases). The V gene lost 3 bases and the J gene lost 6 bases, with 16 bases spanning the gap. This CDR3 spans 15 amino acids. Germline values: CDR1 SGHTA, CDR2 FQGNSA.

This clone was observed a single time. The genes are TRBV19 and TRBJ2-3, with 8 nucleotides matching TRBD1. The J segment lost 2 bases and the V segment lost 2 bases, leaving 3 bases of the junction unmatched. This CDR3 has 15 residues. The germline gives CDR1 LNHDA, CDR2 SQIVND (reference sequence). The CDR3 nucleotides are TGTGCCAGTAGTATAAGGGACAGGACCACAGATACGCAGTATTTT. Translated: CASSIRDRTTDTQYF.

On this clone itself: A junction end diverges from the germline sequence, so it may reflect a read error. The chain employs TRBV6-1 and TRBJ2-3; D uncertain. The CDR3 runs to 16 residues. The germline gives CDR1 MNHNS, CDR2 SASEGT. In nucleotides, the CDR3 is TGTGCCAGCAGGGAAGCGAACCGTGCTCCCACAGATACGCAGTATTTT. It is translated as CASREANRAPTDTQYF.